This T cell receptor beta chain is drawn from a study of cytomegalovirus exposure and HLA in healthy donors. Primers for the PCR totalled 60 Vbeta and 13 Jbeta. This table comes from immunoSEQ multiplex PCR, and its TCRdb copy is limited to in-frame clones, with some not included. Of over 200,000 clones in the sample, approximately 90% are singletons; the top ten hold more than 0.8%. The sample consisted of PBMCs. The sequence came from a woman aged 18-29 years in good health and CMV-seronegative.

For the CDR3, the DNA is TGTGCCAGCAGCCAAGACTTAGGAAGGGGCTCTGGAAACACCATATATTTT. This gives the protein CASSQDLGRGSGNTIYF. The J gene is TRBJ1-3, the V gene TRBV14; possible D gene TRBD1, 5 bases. V lost 0 bases, J lost 0 bases, and 12 bases lay in between. From germline, CDR1 is SGHDN and CDR2 FVKESK. The length of the CDR3 is 17 residues.